These 12 T cell receptor beta chains originate from one sample sequenced in a study of glioma-infiltrating T cells after dendritic cell vaccination. The data were produced by immunoSEQ multiplex PCR, yet TCRdb's version contains in-frame clones alone and is incomplete. This table holds 45,000 to 50,000 clones, roughly 87% found once. The sample consisted of blood, taken before dendritic cell vaccination. These receptors came from a human donor with glioblastoma.

The J gene is TRBJ2-1, the V gene TRBV18; D may be TRBD2 (5 bases). CDR1 is KGHSH and CDR2 is LQKENI in the germline V gene. CDR3 length: 13 amino acids. Trimming took off 0 bases at V and 9 bases at J, with 9 bases between the two ends. CDR3 sequence: CASSPPSGSEQFF. In nucleotides, the CDR3 is TGTGCCAGCTCACCACCGTCGGGGAGTGAGCAGTTCTTC.

The V call is TRBV27, the J call TRBJ2-6; weak D call: TRBD1 (5 bases). V lost 2 bases, J lost 2 bases, and 16 bases lay in between. Germline lookup yields CDR1 MNHEY and CDR2 SMNVEV (reference sequence). This CDR3 is built from 18 residues. In DNA form, the CDR3 reads TGTGCCAGCAGTTTAATTCGGTCAGGGATTACTGGGGCCAACGTCCTGACTTTC. Translating gives CASSLIRSGITGANVLTF. The variable domain in full, with the rest retrieved from reference TRBV27 and TRBJ2-6, is EAQVTQNPRYLITVTGKKLTVTCSQNMNHEYMSWYRQDPGLGLRQIYYSMNVEVTDKGDVPEGYKVSRKEKRNFPLILESPSPNQTSLYFCASSLIRSGITGANVLTFGAGSRLTVL.

The chain combines TRBV30 with TRBJ2-5; D is perhaps TRBD1 (5 bases). With 3 bases removed from V and 8 bases from J, the gap between germline ends came to 16 bases. CDR1 GTSNPN and CDR2 SVGIG come from the germline V gene (reference sequence). The CDR3 has 13 amino acids. The CDR3 region has the DNA TGTGCCTGGAGAAGGGGCCCCGGTGGAACCCAGTACTTC. This codes for CAWRRGPGGTQYF.

The chain has TRBV19 and TRBJ1-1; 7 nucleotides match TRBD1. CDR3 size: 11 residues. With 11 bases clipped from V and 5 bases from J, the junction kept 5 bases outside the gene matches. CDR1 is LNHDA, CDR2 SQIVND, per germline (reference sequence). This CDR3 reads CAVQQGTEAFF. The CDR3 bases are TGTGCCGTCCAACAGGGGACTGAAGCTTTCTTT. Supplemented by reference TRBV19 and TRBJ1-1, the full variable domain reads DGGITQSPKYLFRKEGQNVTLSCEQNLNHDAMYWYRQDPGQGLRLIYYSQIVNDFQKGDIAEGYSVSREKKESFPLTVTSAQKNPTAFYLCAVQQGTEAFFGQGTRLTVV.

V gene TRBV5-1 combines with J gene TRBJ1-1; 8 nucleotides line up with TRBD1. The CDR3 consists of 15 residues. Germline V gene data show CDR1 as SGHRS and CDR2 as YFSETQ. The V gene end was trimmed by 3 bases and the J gene end by 3 bases; junction bases not matched to a gene: 7. CDR3 DNA sequence: TGCGCCAGCAGCTACGACAGGGGCCTTTACACTGAAGCTTTCTTT. Translation gives CASSYDRGLYTEAFF.

This clone was seen only a few times. V and J are TRBV7-9 and TRBJ1-4; 11 bases line up with TRBD1. Trimming removed 4 bases from V and 8 bases from J; junction bases left unmatched: 3. This CDR3 spans 14 amino acids. Germline CDR1 SEHNR, CDR2 FQNEAQ (reference sequence). CDR3: CASSSRDRGEKLFF. The CDR3 nucleotides are TGTGCCAGCAGCTCCCGGGACAGGGGGGAAAAACTGTTTTTT.

The chain couples TRBV19 to TRBJ1-1; D may be TRBD1 (6 bases). There are 15 residues in the CDR3. Germline assignment: CDR1 LNHDA and CDR2 SQIVND (reference sequence). Trimming stripped 5 bases from V and 4 bases from J, with 17 bases between. CDR3 DNA sequence: TGTGCCAGTAGTCATACAGGGATCCGGGGCACTGAAGCTTTCTTT. Protein: CASSHTGIRGTEAFF. Combining the CDR3 with reference TRBV19 and TRBJ1-1 gives the whole variable domain DGGITQSPKYLFRKEGQNVTLSCEQNLNHDAMYWYRQDPGQGLRLIYYSQIVNDFQKGDIAEGYSVSREKKESFPLTVTSAQKNPTAFYLCASSHTGIRGTEAFFGQGTRLTVV.

The chain recombines TRBV4-3 with TRBJ1-1; weak D call: TRBD1 (6 bases). CDR3 length: 14 residues. The V end was cut by 3 bases, the J end by 11 bases, with 19 bases between. Looked up from germline, CDR1 is LGHNA and CDR2 is YSLEER. The CDR3 sequence is CASSQELQGLAAFF. In DNA form, the CDR3 reads TGCGCCAGCAGCCAGGAATTACAGGGTCTCGCGGCTTTCTTT.

The chain joins TRBV9 to TRBJ1-1; TRBD1 aligns across 10 bases. The CDR3 has 13 residues. The V gene's germline CDR1 is SGDLS and CDR2 YYNGEE. Trimming removed 2 bases from V and 7 bases from J; junction bases left unmatched: 2. CDR3 amino acids: CASSVGTGVEAFF. CDR3 DNA: TGTGCCAGCAGCGTCGGGACAGGGGTTGAAGCTTTCTTT.

The chain has TRBV9 and TRBJ2-1; unclear D gene. Trimming left V 0 bases short and J 7 bases short, with 5 bases between. This CDR3 region has 12 residues. Germline CDR1 is SGDLS and CDR2 is YYNGEE. CDR3 sequence (DNA): TGTGCCAGCAGCGTAGGTCTGAATGAGCAGTTCTTC. Protein: CASSVGLNEQFF. Full variable domain (rest looked up from reference TRBV9 and TRBJ2-1): DSGVTQTPKHLITATGQRVTLRCSPRSGDLSVYWYQQSLDQGLQFLIQYYNGEERAKGNILERFSAQQFPDLHSELNLSSLELGDSALYFCASSVGLNEQFFGPGTRLTVL.

This sequence joins TRBV11-3 and TRBJ1-1; D is perhaps TRBD1 (6 bases). V was pared by 1 base and J by 5 bases, with 20 bases between. Germline V gene lookup returns CDR1 SGHNT and CDR2 YENEEA. The CDR3 covers 17 residues. CDR3: CASSLGGSGGARTEAFF. The CDR3 nucleotides are TGTGCCAGCAGCTTAGGGGGCTCGGGGGGCGCTCGGACTGAAGCTTTCTTT. The full variable domain, its missing parts supplied by reference TRBV11-3 and TRBJ1-1, is EAGVVQSPRYKIIEKKQPVAFWCNPISGHNTLYWYLQNLGQGPELLIRYENEEAVDDSQLPKDRFSAERLKGVDSTLKIQPAELGDSAVYLCASSLGGSGGARTEAFFGQGTRLTVV.

The chain uses TRBV7-8 and TRBJ2-4; D may be TRBD2 (6 bases). Germline CDR1 reads SGHVS; CDR2 reads FQNEAQ. The V gene lost 5 bases and the J gene lost 6 bases, with 20 bases spanning the gap. The CDR3 spans 16 residues. The CDR3 here is CASSPPWRDGGNIQYF. CDR3 bases: TGTGCCAGCAGCCCTCCTTGGAGGGACGGAGGAAACATTCAGTACTTC.